The 28 T cell receptor beta chains below come from one sample, sequenced in a study of T-cell reconstitution after alpha-beta-depleted transplantation in children. It was with unique molecular identifiers that the TCRbeta library was prepared. A single record per CDR3 protein comes from TCRdb applying MiXCR to the PCR reads. The data hold about 200,000 distinct CDR3 sequences, with 6.6% observed a single time. Sequenced material: PBMCs, taken before TCRalphabeta/CD19-depleted stem cell transplant. These receptors all come from a boy between 2 and 10 years old with acute lymphoblastic leukemia, due to receive a stem cell transplant.

The table lists this clonotype with a few counts. The chain combines TRBV27 with TRBJ2-3; 8 bases match TRBD2. The CDR3 extends over 15 amino acids. The ends lost 2 bases at V and 4 bases at J; junction bases unmatched: 5. The germline V gene encodes CDR1 MNHEY and CDR2 SMNVEV (reference sequence). The CDR3 nucleotides read TGTGCCAGCAGTTTAAAGGGACTAGGAGCAGATACGCAGTATTTT. This gives the protein CASSLKGLGADTQYF.

At least ten counts were recorded for this clonotype. The J gene is TRBJ2-3, the V gene TRBV20-1; 13 bases are a match to TRBD2. This CDR3 spans 15 amino acids. Germline V gene lookup returns CDR1 DFQATT and CDR2 SNEGSKA (reference sequence). After removal of 5 bases from V and 5 bases from J, the junction contained 7 bases not matched to a gene. CDR3 amino acids: CSAGGTSGVQDTQYF. In nucleotides, the CDR3 is TGCAGTGCTGGTGGGACTAGCGGGGTGCAAGATACGCAGTATTTT.

This clonotype was observed many times. The chain combines TRBV7-2 with TRBJ1-1; D call uncertain. Germline lookup yields CDR1 SGHTA and CDR2 FQGNSA. The CDR3 consists of 14 residues. Trimming took 2 bases from V and 0 from J, leaving 7 bases between them. CDR3 in amino acids: CASSLILMNTEAFF. The DNA of the CDR3 is TGTGCCAGCAGCTTAATCTTGATGAACACTGAAGCTTTCTTT.

This clonotype has at least ten counts. The rearrangement joins TRBV20-1 to TRBJ2-5; no reliable D call. The CDR3 is 10 residues long. Between the trimmed V and J ends, which lost 7 bases and 7 bases, there was a span of 10 bases. CDR1 is DFQATT and CDR2 is SNEGSKA in the germline V gene (reference sequence). CDR3 sequence: CSGGSGTQYF. The DNA for the CDR3 is TGCAGTGGGGGTTCCGGGACCCAGTACTTC.

This clonotype was seen at least ten times. The DNA of the CDR3 is TGTGCCAGCAGTTTGGTGGATTTGGGACAGGGTAGCGGCTACACCTTC. Translated: CASSLVDLGQGSGYTF. The rearrangement joins TRBV28 to TRBJ1-2; 9 bases match TRBD1. CDR3 length: 16 residues. Looked up from germline, CDR1 is MDHEN and CDR2 is SYDVKM. V was pared by 3 bases and J by 8 bases, with 13 bases of the junction left unmatched.

This clonotype was seen ten or more times. The chain carries TRBV20-1 and TRBJ2-1; 13 bases line up with TRBD2. CDR3 length equals 19 residues. The V gene end was trimmed by 2 bases and the J gene end by 0 bases; junction bases not matched to a gene: 10. Germline V gene sequence: CDR1 DFQATT, CDR2 SNEGSKA (reference sequence). This chain's CDR3 is CSARPNGLAGARSYNEQFF. The CDR3 DNA sequence: TGCAGTGCTAGACCCAATGGACTAGCGGGGGCCCGCTCCTACAATGAGCAGTTCTTC.

Points on this clonotype: This may be a read error, as it is one base from a much larger clone. The genes are TRBV28 and TRBJ2-7, with no clear D. Germline V CDR1 and CDR2: MDHEN, SYDVKM. The CDR3 contains 13 residues. CDR3 coding DNA: TGTGCCAGCAATACGGGCTCATCGTACGAGCTGTACTTC. It yields the protein CASNTGSSYELYF.

This clonotype showed up many times. This chain uses TRBV20-1 with TRBJ2-5, with 11 positions matching TRBD1. Germline trimming cut 2 bases from V and 5 bases from J; bases unmatched to any gene: 4. The germline V gene has CDR1 DFQATT and CDR2 SNEGSKA (reference sequence). There are 14 residues in the CDR3. This chain's CDR3 is CSARLWDRGETQYF. The CDR3 bases are TGCAGTGCTAGATTATGGGACAGGGGGGAGACCCAGTACTTC.

The V gene is TRBV4-3, the J gene TRBJ1-4; TRBD1 matches at 8 bases. CDR3 size: 15 residues. The trim removed 3 bases at V and 7 bases at J, leaving 7 bases unmatched. Per the germline V gene, CDR1 is LGHNA and CDR2 is YSLEER. The chain's CDR3 is CASSHPQGASEKLFF. DNA of the CDR3: TGCGCCAGCAGCCATCCGCAGGGGGCCTCTGAAAAACTGTTTTTT.

This clonotype was recorded many times. V is TRBV12-3 or TRBV12-4 and J is TRBJ2-2, with 8 bases aligning to TRBD1. With V trimmed by 3 bases and J by 2 bases, 5 bases remained unmatched. The CDR3 sequence is 16 residues long. CDR3 nucleotide sequence: TGTGCCAGCAGTTTGTCGACAGGGGTCAACACCGGGGAGCTGTTTTTT. Amino acid sequence: CASSLSTGVNTGELFF.

This clonotype was counted ten times or more. The V gene is TRBV10-2, the J gene TRBJ1-1, with unresolved D. The germline CDR1 and CDR2 sequences are WSHSY and SAAADI. This CDR3 contains 11 residues. The ends were cut back, 7 bases at V and 4 bases at J, with 7 bases in the middle. The CDR3 is CASTGSTEAFF. The CDR3 DNA reads as TGCGCCAGCACCGGGAGCACTGAAGCTTTCTTT.

This CDR3 reads CASSLAGLAFGTDTQYF. The CDR3 DNA sequence: TGTGCCAGCAGCTTAGCGGGACTAGCGTTCGGCACAGATACGCAGTATTTT. V and J are TRBV7-2 and TRBJ2-3; 10 positions agree with TRBD2. Germline V gene sequence: CDR1 SGHTA, CDR2 FQGNSA. With 0 bases clipped from V and 1 base from J, the junction kept 4 bases outside the gene matches. The CDR3 totals 17 residues.

This clonotype was detected only a few times. The CDR3, as DNA: TGTGCCAGCAGTTATAAGGACACCGGGGAGCTGTTTTTT. Translated: CASSYKDTGELFF. The genes are TRBV27 and TRBJ2-2; D gene unclear. V lost 4 bases and J lost 3, with 6 bases in between. Germline lookup yields CDR1 MNHEY and CDR2 SMNVEV (reference sequence). The CDR3 loop spans 13 amino acids.

This clonotype was detected only a few times. The chain uses TRBV29-1 and TRBJ1-2; TRBD1 agrees at 8 bases. This CDR3 spans 11 amino acids. Germline trimming cut 7 bases from V and 3 bases from J; bases unmatched to any gene: 1. Germline CDR1 and CDR2: SQVTM and ANQGSEA. The CDR3 DNA follows: TGCAGCGGGGGACAGGACTATGGCTACACCTTC. Residues: CSGGQDYGYTF.

This clonotype occurred many times. The V call is TRBV6-2 or TRBV6-3, the J call TRBJ2-1; unclear D gene. Germline V CDR1 and CDR2: MNHEY, SVGEGT. Trimming stripped 10 bases from V and 5 bases from J, with 6 bases between. This CDR3 comprises 10 residues. DNA for the CDR3: TGTGCCACGTACCACAATGAGCAGTTCTTC. Amino acid sequence: CATYHNEQFF.

This chain's CDR3 is CASRGTGGAGELFF. Here the CDR3 DNA reads TGTGCCAGCAGGGGGACAGGGGGAGCCGGGGAGCTGTTTTTT. This rearrangement joins TRBV7-2 to TRBJ2-2, with 11 positions matching TRBD1. This CDR3 spans 14 amino acids. V was pared by 6 bases and J by 6 bases, with 3 bases of the junction left unmatched. Germline V CDR1 and CDR2: SGHTA, FQGNSA.

Ten or more counts support this clonotype. The V gene is TRBV7-2, the J gene TRBJ2-7, with 9 bases fitting TRBD1. V shed 1 base, J shed 0 bases, and the junction held 4 bases outside the gene matches. From germline, CDR1 is SGHTA and CDR2 FQGNSA. This CDR3 region has 16 residues. The CDR3 DNA reads as TGTGCCAGCAGCTTAGGGGGACAGGGACCCTCCTACGAGCAGTACTTC. It translates to CASSLGGQGPSYEQYF.

This clonotype came up many times. The chain uses TRBV2 and TRBJ1-1; unclear D gene. Trimming left V 3 bases short and J 4 bases short, with 9 bases between. This CDR3 spans 13 amino acids. The germline gives CDR1 SNHLY, CDR2 FYNNEI. CDR3 nucleotide sequence: TGTGCCAGCAGTGACCGGCTGGGCACTGAAGCTTTCTTT. It translates to CASSDRLGTEAFF.

This clonotype has a handful of counts. The V call is TRBV21-1, the J call TRBJ1-2; TRBD1, as called in the table, went unchecked against the DNA. TRBV21-1 is a pseudogene locus. This CDR3 comprises 15 residues. In DNA, the CDR3 is TGTGCCAGCAGCAAAAGGGACCGCGCTAACTATGGCTACACCTTC. Translating gives CASSKRDRANYGYTF.

In its sample, this clonotype was seen a few times. The chain carries TRBV4-3 and TRBJ2-3, with 14 nucleotides matching TRBD2. The V gene's germline CDR1 is LGHNA and CDR2 YSLEER. This CDR3 has 19 amino acids. Losses at the gene ends were 4 bases for V and 5 bases for J; bases not matched to a gene: 14. The CDR3 is CASSLIAGTSGGIRDTQYF. As DNA, the CDR3 is TGCGCCAGCAGCCTAATTGCCGGGACTAGCGGGGGCATAAGAGATACGCAGTATTTT.

Ten or more counts support this clonotype. This sequence joins TRBV7-9 and TRBJ2-7, with D perhaps matching TRBD1 (6 bases). Germline V gives CDR1 SEHNR, CDR2 FQNEAQ (reference sequence). The CDR3 totals 14 residues. V was cut by 1 base and J by 3 bases, with 10 bases left in between. CDR3 residues: CASSLGTERYEQYF. The CDR3 DNA is TGTGCCAGCAGCTTAGGGACAGAGCGCTACGAGCAGTACTTC. The full variable domain, completed using reference TRBV7-9 and TRBJ2-7, is DTGVSQNPRHKITKRGQNVTFRCDPISEHNRLYWYRQTLGQGPEFLTYFQNEAQLEKSRLLSDRFSAERPKGSFSTLEIQRTEQGDSAMYLCASSLGTERYEQYFGPGTRLTVT.

This clonotype appeared many times. This chain joins TRBV3-1 and TRBJ2-1; 11 bases are a match to TRBD2. From germline, CDR1 is LGHDT and CDR2 YNNKEL (reference sequence). Trimming removed 0 bases from V and 12 bases from J; junction bases left unmatched: 7. This CDR3 region has 15 residues. DNA of the CDR3: TGTGCCAGCAGCCAAGAATTAGCGGGGGGGCCAAGGCAGTTCTTC. Translating gives CASSQELAGGPRQFF.

The chain joins TRBV4-3 to TRBJ1-5; 8 nucleotides agree with TRBD1. Trimming removed 9 bases from V and 4 bases from J; junction bases left unmatched: 11. Germline assignment: CDR1 LGHNA and CDR2 YSLEER. The CDR3 is 15 residues long. The CDR3: CASSQDRDGNQPQHF. CDR3 DNA sequence: TGCGCCAGTTCCCAGGACAGGGACGGAAATCAGCCCCAGCATTTT.

This clonotype was seen many times. The rearrangement uses TRBV5-6 and TRBJ2-7; TRBD1 aligns across 7 bases. The CDR3 is 15 amino acids. V shed 1 base and J 1 base; nucleotides not matched to a gene: 5. Germline assignment: CDR1 SGHDT and CDR2 YYEEEE. Here the CDR3 reads CASSLQGEGSYEQYF. The CDR3 nucleotides read TGTGCCAGCAGCTTGCAGGGGGAAGGGTCCTACGAGCAGTACTTC.

The rearrangement uses TRBV5-5 and TRBJ1-5; TRBD1 agrees at 7 bases. Unmatched junction bases numbered 21, after V lost 4 bases and J lost 11 bases. Looked up from germline, CDR1 is SGHKS and CDR2 is YYEKEE (reference sequence). The length of the CDR3 is 17 residues. As DNA, the CDR3 is TGTGCCAGCAGCCCAGGAAGTTCAGGGGGTCCCCTTAGGGCCCAGCATTTT. Encoded protein: CASSPGSSGGPLRAQHF.

This clonotype was seen a few times. DNA of the CDR3: TGCAGTGCCGATACTAGCGGGAGGGCCTACAATGAGCAGTTCTTC. Translated, it gives CSADTSGRAYNEQFF. This chain links TRBV20-1 with TRBJ2-1; 13 positions match TRBD2. Germline CDR1 reads DFQATT; CDR2 reads SNEGSKA (reference sequence). The CDR3 is made up of 15 amino acids. V trimming: 6 bases; J trimming: 2 bases; junction bases outside the gene matches: 4.

Only a few counts were recorded for this clonotype. This CDR3 reads CSASDGQRVDNSPLHF. The CDR3 DNA follows: TGCAGTGCTAGTGATGGACAGCGAGTTGATAATTCACCCCTCCACTTT. This chain links TRBV20-1 with TRBJ1-6; D possibly corresponds to TRBD1 (6 bases). This CDR3 has 16 residues. The germline CDR1 and CDR2 sequences are DFQATT and SNEGSKA (reference sequence). V was cut by 3 bases and J by 5 bases, with 17 bases left in between.

This clonotype was detected a few times. CDR3 DNA: TGTGCCAGCAACCTAGGGGGCCCAGGGGGGCTGGAGACCCAGTACTTC. Amino acid sequence: CASNLGGPGGLETQYF. This chain connects TRBV28 to TRBJ2-5; perhaps TRBD1 as D (7 bases). V dropped 7 bases and J dropped 5 bases, with 23 bases sitting between them. Per germline, CDR1 MDHEN and CDR2 SYDVKM. This CDR3 spans 16 amino acids.